This T cell receptor beta chain was profiled in a study of T cell responses to AZD1222 COVID-19 vaccine. General study findings and limits: Donors, mostly white British, included more females; clonal diversity was possibly underestimated.

The CDR3 has 14 residues. With 1 base removed from V and 8 bases from J, the gap between germline ends came to 11 bases. Per germline, CDR1 SGHTA and CDR2 FQGNSA. Doses given second, at about 4 or about 12 weeks, were pooled. In this sample, this clone turned up a few times. No antigen is known for it. Using immunoSEQ multiplex PCR, the repertoire was profiled, and TCRdb retains in-frame clones only, with some absent. This repertoire shows about 150,000 clones, roughly nine tenths found once; its top ten account for about 4%. This rearrangement joins TRBV7-2 to TRBJ1-4; D may be TRBD1 (5 bases). The receptor comes from an adult who received the AZD1222 COVID-19 vaccine. The source was peripheral blood, collected 28 days after the second AZD1222 dose. CDR3 bases: TGTGCCAGCAGCTTAGGGAGGGGAGGGGAAAAACTGTTTTTT. It encodes CASSLGRGGEKLFF.